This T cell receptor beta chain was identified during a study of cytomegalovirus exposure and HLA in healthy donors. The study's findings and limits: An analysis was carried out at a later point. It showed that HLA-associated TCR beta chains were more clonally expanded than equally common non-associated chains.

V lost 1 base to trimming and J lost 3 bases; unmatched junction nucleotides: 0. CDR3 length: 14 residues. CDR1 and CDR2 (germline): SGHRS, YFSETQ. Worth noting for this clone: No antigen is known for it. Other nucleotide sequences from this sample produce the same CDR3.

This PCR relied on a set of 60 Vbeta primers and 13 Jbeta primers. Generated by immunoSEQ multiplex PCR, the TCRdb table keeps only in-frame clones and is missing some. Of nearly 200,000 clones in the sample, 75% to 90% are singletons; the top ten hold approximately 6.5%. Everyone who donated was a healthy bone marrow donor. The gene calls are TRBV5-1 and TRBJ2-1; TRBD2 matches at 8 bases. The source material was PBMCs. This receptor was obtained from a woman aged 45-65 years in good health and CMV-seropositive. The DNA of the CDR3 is TGCGCCAGCAGCTTGAGCGGGGGCTACAATGAGCAGTTCTTC. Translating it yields CASSLSGGYNEQFF.